One T cell receptor beta chain is described in this entry. Its antigen is unidentified. The data were taken from a study of long-term antiretroviral therapy in people with HIV. Overall study results and limits: Compared with controls, HIV repertoires showed narrower CDR3 length ranges. Repertoire dominance by clones expanded before ART was seen at all time points. ART-treated samples gained diversity yet remained below transplant donor controls.

Per the germline V gene, CDR1 is SGHTS and CDR2 is YDEGEE. The CDR3 has 14 residues. Germline trimming cut 4 bases from V and 7 bases from J; bases unmatched to any gene: 9. Researchers ran immunoSEQ v3.0 at survey level. Data came from immunoSEQ multiplex PCR; TCRdb stores just in-frame clones and leaves some out. The profile shows 15,000 to 20,000 clones, 84% of them singletons. Here the sequenced sample was unsorted PBMCs, taken 0.1 years after starting antiretroviral therapy. This sequence was found in a man between 18 and 29 years old with HIV. The V gene is TRBV5-8, the J gene TRBJ2-7, with 9 bases matching TRBD2. DNA for the CDR3: TGTGCCAGCAGCCTCAGCGGGAGGACAGGAGAGCAGTACTTC. Residues: CASSLSGRTGEQYF.